This T cell receptor beta chain comes out of a study of neurological immune-mediated disorders. Time point: longitudinal time-point 1 (baseline). The unsorted libraries originated from 2 million PBMCs kept at -80 C. Study-level findings and limits: Because no CDR3 amino acid sequences were shared across subjects by expanded clones, private repertoires were suggested in all groups.

A remark on this clonotype: The antigen remains undetermined.

V lost 0 bases, J lost 7 bases, and 13 bases lay in between. Germline V CDR1 and CDR2: SGDLS, YYNGEE. The CDR3 runs to 14 residues. TCRdb itself ran the 5' RACE reads through MiXCR, one entry per CDR3 protein. The table records some 60,000 distinct CDR3 sequences, approximately 12% of them present only once. This sequence originates from a male donor with HTLV-1-associated myelopathy (HAM/TSP). The sequenced material came from PBMCs. V usage is TRBV9 and J usage is TRBJ1-2, with D unresolved. The DNA of the CDR3 is TGTGCCAGCAGCGTAGAAAACACCAACACTGGCTACACCTTC. Translation: CASSVENTNTGYTF.